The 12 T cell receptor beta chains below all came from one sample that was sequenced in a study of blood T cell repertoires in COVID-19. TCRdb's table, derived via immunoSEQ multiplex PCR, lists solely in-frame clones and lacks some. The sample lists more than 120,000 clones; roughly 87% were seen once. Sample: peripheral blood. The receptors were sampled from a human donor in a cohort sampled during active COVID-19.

This chain's CDR3 is CASGLAGEDTQYF. DNA of the CDR3: TGCGCCAGCGGACTAGCGGGGGAAGATACGCAGTATTTT. This chain joins TRBV5-1 and TRBJ2-3, with TRBD2 matching over 13 bases. After removal of 7 bases from V and 5 bases from J, the junction contained 1 base not matched to a gene. The germline V gene has CDR1 SGHRS and CDR2 YFSETQ. The CDR3 is 13 residues long.

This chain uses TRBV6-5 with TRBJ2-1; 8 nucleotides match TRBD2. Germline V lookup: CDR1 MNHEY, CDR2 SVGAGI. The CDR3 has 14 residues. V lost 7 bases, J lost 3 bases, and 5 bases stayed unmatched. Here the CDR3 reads CASKAGVVYNEQFF. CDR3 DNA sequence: TGTGCCAGCAAAGCGGGGGTAGTCTACAATGAGCAGTTCTTC.

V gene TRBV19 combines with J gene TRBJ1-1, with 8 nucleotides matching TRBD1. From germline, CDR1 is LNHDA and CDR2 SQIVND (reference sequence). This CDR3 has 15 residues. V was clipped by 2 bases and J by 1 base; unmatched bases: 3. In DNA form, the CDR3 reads TGTGCCAGTAGTATACAGGGGGCAGCGAACACTGAAGCTTTCTTT. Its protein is CASSIQGAANTEAFF.

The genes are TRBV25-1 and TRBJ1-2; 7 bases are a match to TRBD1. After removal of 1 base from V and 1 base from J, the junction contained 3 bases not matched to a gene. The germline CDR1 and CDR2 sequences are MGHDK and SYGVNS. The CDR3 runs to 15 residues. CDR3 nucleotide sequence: TGTGCCAGCAGTGAATGGGCAGGGGGTAACTATGGCTACACCTTC. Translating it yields CASSEWAGGNYGYTF.

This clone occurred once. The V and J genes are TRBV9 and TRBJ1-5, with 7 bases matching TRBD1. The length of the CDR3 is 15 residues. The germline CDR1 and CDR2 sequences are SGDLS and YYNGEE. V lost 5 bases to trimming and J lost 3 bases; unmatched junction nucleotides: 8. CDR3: CASSPRTGNNQPQHF. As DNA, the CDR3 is TGTGCCAGCAGTCCCAGGACAGGTAACAATCAGCCCCAGCATTTT.

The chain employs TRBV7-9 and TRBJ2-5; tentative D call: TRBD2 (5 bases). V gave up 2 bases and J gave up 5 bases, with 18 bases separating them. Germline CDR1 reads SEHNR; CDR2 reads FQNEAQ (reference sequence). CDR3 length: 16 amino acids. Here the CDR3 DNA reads TGTGCCAGCAGCTTACTCATCGACCGGGGAGAGGAGACCCAGTACTTC. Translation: CASSLLIDRGEETQYF. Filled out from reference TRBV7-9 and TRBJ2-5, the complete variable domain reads DTGVSQNPRHKITKRGQNVTFRCDPISEHNRLYWYRQTLGQGPEFLTYFQNEAQLEKSRLLSDRFSAERPKGSFSTLEIQRTEQGDSAMYLCASSLLIDRGEETQYFGPGTRLLVL.

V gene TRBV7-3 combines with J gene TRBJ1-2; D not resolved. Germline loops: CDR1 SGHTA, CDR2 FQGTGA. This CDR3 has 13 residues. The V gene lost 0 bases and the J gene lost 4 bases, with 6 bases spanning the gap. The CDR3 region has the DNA TGTGCCAGCAGCTTAACGAGCGGCTATGGCTACACCTTC. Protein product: CASSLTSGYGYTF.

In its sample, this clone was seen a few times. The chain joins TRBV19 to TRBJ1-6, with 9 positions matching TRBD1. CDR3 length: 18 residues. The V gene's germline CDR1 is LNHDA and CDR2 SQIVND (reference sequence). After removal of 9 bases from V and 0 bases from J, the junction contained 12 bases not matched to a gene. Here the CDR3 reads CARPTGGYPSSYNSPLHF. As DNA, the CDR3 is TGTGCCAGGCCCACAGGGGGCTATCCCAGCTCCTATAATTCACCCCTCCACTTT.

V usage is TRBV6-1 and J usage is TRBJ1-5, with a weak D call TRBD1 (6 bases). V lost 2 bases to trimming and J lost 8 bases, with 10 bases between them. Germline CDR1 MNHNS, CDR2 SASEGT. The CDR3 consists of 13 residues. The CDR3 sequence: CASSENRVEPQHF. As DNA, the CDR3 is TGTGCCAGCAGTGAAAACAGGGTAGAGCCCCAGCATTTT.

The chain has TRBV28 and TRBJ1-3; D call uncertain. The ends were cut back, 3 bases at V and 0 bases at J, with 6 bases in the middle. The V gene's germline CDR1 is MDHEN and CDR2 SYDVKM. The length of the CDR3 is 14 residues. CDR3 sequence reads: CASSFLRSGNTIYF. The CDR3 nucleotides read TGTGCCAGCAGTTTTCTACGCTCTGGAAACACCATATATTTT.

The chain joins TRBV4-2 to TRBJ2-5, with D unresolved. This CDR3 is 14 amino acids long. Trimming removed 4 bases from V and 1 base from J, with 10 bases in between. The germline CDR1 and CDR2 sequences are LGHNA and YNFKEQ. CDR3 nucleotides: TGTGCCAGCAGCCCCCAGGAACCCCAAGAGACCCAGTACTTC. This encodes CASSPQEPQETQYF.

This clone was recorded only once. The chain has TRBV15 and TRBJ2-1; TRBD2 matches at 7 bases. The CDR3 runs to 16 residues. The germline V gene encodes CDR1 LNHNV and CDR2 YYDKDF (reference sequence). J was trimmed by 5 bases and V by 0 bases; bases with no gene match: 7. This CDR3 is CATSRDPSGVNNEQFF. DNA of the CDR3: TGTGCCACCAGCAGAGATCCCAGCGGGGTGAACAATGAGCAGTTCTTC.